This T cell receptor beta chain derives from a study of control samples from healthy donors and cancer patients (dated by TCRdb to about 2020). The library was obtained by the immunoSEQ multiplex PCR assay. Here the immuneACCESS table is served through TCRdb, limited to in-frame sequences with V and J called. Missing clones are a known gap in these copies; in checked studies unresolved V genes cover under half, and the rest lacks a known reason. For this sample the table gives more than 95,000 clones, of which 80% to 90% were detected only once. Approximately 2.9% of the sample belongs to the ten largest clones. The germline V gene yields SNHLY for CDR1 and FYNNEI for CDR2. The CDR3, from cysteine to phenylalanine, totals 15 residues. Only the CDR3 portion is preserved as DNA: 45 bases, with reading frame beginning at the first base. Germline trimming amounts to 6 bases on V and 4 bases on J, with 7 as the count of junction bases outside the gene matches.

Regarding this clone: The target of this receptor is not known. Base qualities were left out, and no much larger clone turns up one base away.

The receptor was derived from a man aged 55-75 years in good health. Sequenced sample: blood. The chain joins TRBV2 to TRBJ2-1; 9 bases in the middle match TRBD1. The CDR3 has the sequence CASRTGQGIYNEQFF. The nucleotide sequence is given as TGTGCCAGCAGAACAGGACAGGGGATATACAATGAGCAGTTCTTC.